This T cell receptor delta chain was sequenced in a study of gamma-delta chains in newborns, infants, children. Study at large: Innate gammadelta T cells reportedly expand polyclonally right after birth, driven by microbial exposure, per the title.

TCRdb re-called clones from the reads using CATT. The sample contains more than 3,500 delta-chain clones, around 2.2% of which appear only once. Only a few counts were recorded for this clone. A far bigger clonotype differs at one base, so this is likely a read error. The sample has other DNA sequences that encode this CDR3 too. V lost 0 bases and J lost 1; bases outside the gene matches: 30. The CDR3 consists of 25 residues. In germline, CDR1 is TSWWSYY, CDR2 QGS. Sequenced input: blood. This chain links TRDV1 with TRDJ1, with 9 bases matching TRDD3. This clonotype was sampled from a child who was a newborn, infant or young child, either healthy, febrile or measles-vaccinated (not recorded which). CDR3 nucleotides: TGTGCTCTTGGGGAACTTGGACTTGGCACTCCGAAATCTAGCCGGGGGATACTCGGCACCGATAAACTCATCTTT. Residues: CALGELGLGTPKSSRGILGTDKLIF.